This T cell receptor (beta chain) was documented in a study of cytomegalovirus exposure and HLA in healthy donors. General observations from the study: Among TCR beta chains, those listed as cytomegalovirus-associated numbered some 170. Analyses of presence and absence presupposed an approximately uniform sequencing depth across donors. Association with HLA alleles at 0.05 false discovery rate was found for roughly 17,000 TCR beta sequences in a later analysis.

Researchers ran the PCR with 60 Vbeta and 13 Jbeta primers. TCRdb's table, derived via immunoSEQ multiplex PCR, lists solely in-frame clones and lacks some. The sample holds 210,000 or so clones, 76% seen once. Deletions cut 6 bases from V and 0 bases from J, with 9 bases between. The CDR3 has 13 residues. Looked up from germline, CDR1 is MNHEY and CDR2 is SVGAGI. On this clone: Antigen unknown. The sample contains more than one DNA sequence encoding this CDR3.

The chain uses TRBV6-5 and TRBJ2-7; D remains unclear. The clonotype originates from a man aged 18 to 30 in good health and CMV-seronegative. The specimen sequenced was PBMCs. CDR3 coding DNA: TGTGCCAGCAGAGCCGGGTCCTCCTACGAGCAGTACTTC. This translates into CASRAGSSYEQYF.